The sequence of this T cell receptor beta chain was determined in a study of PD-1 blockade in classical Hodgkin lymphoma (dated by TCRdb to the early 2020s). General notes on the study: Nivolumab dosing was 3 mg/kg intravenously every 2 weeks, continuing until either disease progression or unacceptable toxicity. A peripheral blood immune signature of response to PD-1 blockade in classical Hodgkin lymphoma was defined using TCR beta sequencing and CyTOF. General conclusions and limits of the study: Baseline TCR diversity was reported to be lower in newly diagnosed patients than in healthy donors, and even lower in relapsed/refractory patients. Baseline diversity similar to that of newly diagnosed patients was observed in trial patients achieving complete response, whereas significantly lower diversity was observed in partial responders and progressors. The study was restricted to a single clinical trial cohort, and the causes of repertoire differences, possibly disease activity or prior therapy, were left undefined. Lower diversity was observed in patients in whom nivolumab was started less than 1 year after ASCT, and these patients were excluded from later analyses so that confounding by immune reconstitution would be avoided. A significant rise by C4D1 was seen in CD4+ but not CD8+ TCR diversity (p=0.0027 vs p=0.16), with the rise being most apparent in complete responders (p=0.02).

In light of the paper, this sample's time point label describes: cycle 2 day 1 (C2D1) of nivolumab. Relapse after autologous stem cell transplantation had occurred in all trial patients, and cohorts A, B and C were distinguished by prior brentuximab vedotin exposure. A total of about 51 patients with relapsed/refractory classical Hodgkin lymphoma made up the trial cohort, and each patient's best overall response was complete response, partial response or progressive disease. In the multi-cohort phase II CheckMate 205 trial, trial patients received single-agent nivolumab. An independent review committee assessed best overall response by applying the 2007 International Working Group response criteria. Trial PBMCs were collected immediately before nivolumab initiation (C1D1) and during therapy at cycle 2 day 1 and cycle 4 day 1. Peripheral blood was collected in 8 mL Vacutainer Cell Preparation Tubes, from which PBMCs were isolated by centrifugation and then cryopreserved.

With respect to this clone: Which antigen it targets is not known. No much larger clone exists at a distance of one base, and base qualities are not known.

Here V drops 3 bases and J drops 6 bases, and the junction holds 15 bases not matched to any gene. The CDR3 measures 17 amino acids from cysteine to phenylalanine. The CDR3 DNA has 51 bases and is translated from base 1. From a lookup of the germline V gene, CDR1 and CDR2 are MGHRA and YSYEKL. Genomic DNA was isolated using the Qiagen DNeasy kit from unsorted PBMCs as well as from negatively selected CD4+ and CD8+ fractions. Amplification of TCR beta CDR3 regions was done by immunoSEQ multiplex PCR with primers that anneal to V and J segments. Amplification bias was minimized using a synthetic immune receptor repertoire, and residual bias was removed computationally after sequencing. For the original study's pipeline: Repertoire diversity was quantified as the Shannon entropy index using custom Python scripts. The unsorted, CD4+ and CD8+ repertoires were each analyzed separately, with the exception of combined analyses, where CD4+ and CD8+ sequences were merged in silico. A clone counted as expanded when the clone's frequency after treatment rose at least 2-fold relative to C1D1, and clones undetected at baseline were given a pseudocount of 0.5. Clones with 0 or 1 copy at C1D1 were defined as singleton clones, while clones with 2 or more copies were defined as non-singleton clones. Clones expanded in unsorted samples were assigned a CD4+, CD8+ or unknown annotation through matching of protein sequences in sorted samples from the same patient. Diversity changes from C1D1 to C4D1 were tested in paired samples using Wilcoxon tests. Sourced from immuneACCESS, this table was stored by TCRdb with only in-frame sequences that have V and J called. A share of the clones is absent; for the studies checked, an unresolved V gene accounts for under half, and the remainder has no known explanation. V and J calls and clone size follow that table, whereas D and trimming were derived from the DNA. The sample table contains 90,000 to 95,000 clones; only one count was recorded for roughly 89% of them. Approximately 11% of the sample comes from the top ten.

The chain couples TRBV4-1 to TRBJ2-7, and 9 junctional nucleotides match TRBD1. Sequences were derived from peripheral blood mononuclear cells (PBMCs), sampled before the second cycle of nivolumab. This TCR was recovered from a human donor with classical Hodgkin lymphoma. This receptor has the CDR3 CASSHVPVGTGSGEQYF. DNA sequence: TGCGCCAGCAGCCATGTTCCCGTGGGGACAGGGAGTGGCGAGCAGTACTTC.